Listed below are T cell receptor beta chains from one sample, sequenced in a study of CD8 T cells in ankylosing spondylitis. TCRdb re-called the 5' RACE reads through MiXCR, storing one row per CDR3 protein. The sample holds under 250,000 distinct CDR3 sequences, over 9.5% seen once. The specimen sequenced was blood, either unsorted or a sorted T cell fraction (not recorded which). The receptors were gathered from a male donor with ankylosing spondylitis or in good health (not recorded which). CDR3s include the opening cysteine and the closing phenylalanine or tryptophan. D genes are given only for firm matches. Size values are once, few and many counts, or a class for expanded clones, and some rows have none.

v_gene	j_gene	abundance	d_gene	CDR3aa	CDR3nt
TRBV5-1	TRBJ2-5	many	.	CASSGRAGSGETQYF	TGCGCCAGCAGCGGACGGGCGGGGAGCGGGGAGACCCAGTACTTC
TRBV12-3/TRBV12-4	TRBJ2-2	few	.	CASSLLRVDTGELFF	TGTGCCAGCAGTTTGTTAAGGGTCGACACCGGGGAGCTGTTTTTT
TRBV30	TRBJ1-6	many	TRBD1	CAWSVRQGGSPLHF	TGTGCCTGGAGTGTACGACAGGGAGGTTCACCCCTCCACTTT
TRBV29-1	TRBJ2-5	many	TRBD1	CSVHDRGWETQYF	TGCAGCGTTCACGACAGGGGTTGGGAGACCCAGTACTTC
TRBV7-9	TRBJ1-5	many	.	CASSLDSDQPQHF	TGTGCCAGCAGCTTAGACAGCGATCAGCCCCAGCATTTT
TRBV6-7	TRBJ2-2	many	TRBD1	CASSYSTGGDTGELFF	TGTGCCAGCAGTTACTCGACAGGGGGGGACACCGGGGAGCTGTTTTTT
TRBV20-1	TRBJ1-2	many	.	CSARDPQLANYGYTF	TGCAGTGCTAGAGATCCCCAGTTAGCTAACTATGGCTACACCTTC
TRBV2	TRBJ2-7	many	.	CASRPGQAAGEQYF	TGTGCCAGCAGACCCGGACAGGCGGCGGGAGAGCAGTACTTC
TRBV6-5	TRBJ2-3	.	.	CASSYSFTSGSTDTQYF	TGTGCCAGCAGTTACTCGTTTACGAGCGGTAGCACAGATACGCAGTATTTT
TRBV3-1	TRBJ2-1	many	.	CASSQEGARGNNEQFF	TGTGCCAGCAGCCAAGAAGGGGCTAGGGGGAACAATGAGCAGTTCTTC
TRBV7-9	TRBJ1-1	many	.	CASSLTSPPNEAFF	TGTGCCAGCAGCCTGACGAGTCCCCCTAATGAAGCTTTCTTT
TRBV3-1	TRBJ2-1	many	TRBD2	CASSQQLAGTGNEQFF	TGTGCCAGCAGCCAGCAACTAGCGGGCACCGGGAATGAGCAGTTCTTC
TRBV12-3/TRBV12-4	TRBJ1-3	many	TRBD1	CASRWDSDLSGNTIYF	TGTGCCAGCAGATGGGACAGTGACCTCTCTGGAAACACCATATATTTT
TRBV28	TRBJ2-3	.	.	CASSYRAVDTDTQYF	TGTGCCAGCAGTTATAGGGCAGTTGACACAGATACGCAGTATTTT
TRBV20-1	TRBJ1-5	many	TRBD1	CSARATGGTINQPQHF	TGCAGTGCTAGAGCTACAGGGGGTACTATCAATCAGCCCCAGCATTTT
TRBV9	TRBJ2-7	many	TRBD1	CASSVSTGTYEQYF	TGTGCCAGCAGCGTCTCGACAGGGACCTACGAGCAGTACTTC
TRBV30	TRBJ1-5	few	.	CAWSAGSEQPQHF	TGTGCCTGGAGTGCAGGCTCGGAACAGCCCCAGCATTTT
TRBV20-1	TRBJ1-2	many	.	CSARDIGGGYTF	TGCAGTGCTAGAGATATAGGTGGCGGCTACACCTTC
TRBV6-1	TRBJ2-1	.	TRBD2	CASSASGVYNEQFF	TGTGCCAGCAGTGCTAGCGGGGTCTACAATGAGCAGTTCTTC
TRBV20-1	TRBJ2-1	many	.	CSAEDEDRNEQFF	TGCAGTGCTGAAGACGAGGATAGGAATGAGCAGTTCTTC
TRBV12-3/TRBV12-4	TRBJ2-3	many	TRBD1	CASSLAQVGQGPVGAQYF	TGTGCCAGCAGTTTAGCGCAGGTGGGACAGGGTCCGGTAGGGGCGCAGTATTTT
TRBV6-5	TRBJ1-5	many	.	CASSSARTGNQPQHF	TGTGCCAGCAGTTCCGCCAGGACAGGCAATCAGCCCCAGCATTTT
TRBV5-1	TRBJ1-1	few	.	CASSSRRPLGTEAFF	TGCGCCAGCAGCTCCCGCCGGCCCTTAGGCACTGAAGCTTTCTTT
TRBV11-2	TRBJ2-3	.	TRBD2	CASSQGLTSGGSSDTQYF	TGTGCCAGCAGCCAGGGCCTCACTAGCGGGGGGTCGTCCGATACGCAGTATTTT
TRBV5-6	TRBJ2-2	many	.	CASRKTGELFF	TGTGCCAGCCGTAAAACCGGGGAGCTGTTTTTT
TRBV19	TRBJ1-1	few	TRBD1	CASNKGANTEAFF	TGTGCCAGTAATAAGGGGGCGAACACTGAAGCTTTCTTT